This entry lists 11 T cell receptor beta chains sequenced from one sample in a study of CD8 T cells in Susac syndrome. The authors reverse transcribed about 0.5 to 1 ug RNA with random hexamers. MiXCR, run by TCRdb on the immunoSEQ multiplex PCR reads, gives a single entry per CDR3 protein. This sample yields roughly 140,000 distinct CDR3 sequences, of which 85% to 95% are seen a single time; about 0.16% belongs to the top ten. Source material: CD4+ T cells from PBMCs. The receptors were sampled from a human donor with Susac syndrome.

DNA of the CDR3: TGTGCCAGCAGCAAACTTAGAGGGGCCATATATTTT. It specifies CASSKLRGAIYF. V and J are TRBV25-1 and TRBJ1-3; possible D gene TRBD1, 5 bases. Per the germline V gene, CDR1 is MGHDK and CDR2 is SYGVNS. V was clipped by 6 bases and J by 11 bases, with 14 bases between them. This CDR3 contains 12 residues.

This clonotype appeared once. The chain is built from TRBV7-9 and TRBJ1-1; 7 bases are shared with TRBD1. Trimming took 5 bases from V and 2 from J; bases not matched to a gene: 5. The CDR3 is 14 residues long. Germline lookup yields CDR1 SEHNR and CDR2 FQNEAQ (reference sequence). The chain's CDR3 is CASSRHRGNTEAFF. Written as DNA, the CDR3 is TGTGCCAGCAGCAGGCACAGGGGAAACACTGAAGCTTTCTTT.

This clonotype was found once. V is TRBV20-1 and J is TRBJ2-4, with TRBD1 as a possible D gene (5 bases). The germline V and J ends were trimmed by 3 bases and 1 base, with 10 bases remaining between them. CDR3 length: 14 residues. Germline-derived CDR1 and CDR2 are DFQATT and SNEGSKA (reference sequence). CDR3: CSASSPGAKNIQYF. The CDR3 nucleotides read TGCAGTGCTAGCTCCCCAGGGGCCAAAAACATTCAGTACTTC.

The chain has TRBV20-1 and TRBJ2-1, with D possibly being TRBD1 (6 bases). Germline CDR1 reads DFQATT; CDR2 reads SNEGSKA (reference sequence). This CDR3 spans 11 amino acids. Trimming stripped 6 bases from V and 7 bases from J, with 10 bases between. The CDR3 DNA sequence: TGCAGTGCAACAGGGTGGAATGAGCAGTTCTTC. As protein: CSATGWNEQFF.

The chain has TRBV12-3 or TRBV12-4 and TRBJ1-6; TRBD1 aligns across 7 bases. The ends lost 5 bases at V and 9 bases at J; junction bases unmatched: 10. This CDR3 comprises 15 residues. CDR3 region: CASSQGQPGGSPLHF. CDR3 nucleotide sequence: TGTGCCAGCAGTCAGGGACAGCCCGGAGGTTCACCCCTCCACTTT.

The chain combines TRBV2 with TRBJ2-3, with 10 bases lining up with TRBD2. Germline V gene data show CDR1 as SNHLY and CDR2 as FYNNEI. The CDR3 loop spans 16 amino acids. V lost 3 bases and J lost 0; bases outside the gene matches: 3. The CDR3 DNA follows: TGTGCCAGCAGTGATCTAGCGGGGGCGAGCACAGATACGCAGTATTTT. Its protein is CASSDLAGASTDTQYF.

The chain joins TRBV20-1 to TRBJ1-6; D may be TRBD1 (6 bases). The CDR3 has 17 amino acids. Germline-derived CDR1 and CDR2 are DFQATT and SNEGSKA (reference sequence). Deletions cut 0 bases from V and 6 bases from J, with 18 bases between. The CDR3 reads CSARDSEQGWVNSPLHF. The DNA of the CDR3 is TGCAGTGCTAGAGATTCGGAACAGGGTTGGGTTAATTCACCCCTCCACTTT.

A single count supports this clonotype. This sequence joins TRBV6-1 and TRBJ2-5, with TRBD2 identical over 11 bases. CDR1 and CDR2 (germline): MNHNS, SASEGT. The CDR3 extends over 18 amino acids. V lost 6 bases to trimming and J lost 3 bases; unmatched junction nucleotides: 15. The CDR3 DNA reads TGTGCCAGCAGCCCTACTTCGGTGATAGCGGGGGGGAAAGAGACCCAGTACTTC. It is translated as CASSPTSVIAGGKETQYF.

The rearrangement joins TRBV11-2 to TRBJ2-5; the D is unclear. Deletions cut 3 bases from V and 5 bases from J, with 10 bases between. The CDR3 covers 13 residues. Germline V gene sequence: CDR1 SGHAT, CDR2 FQNNGV. This chain's CDR3 is CASSFRSAETQYF. CDR3 bases: TGTGCCAGCAGCTTCAGATCGGCGGAGACCCAGTACTTC.

V usage is TRBV15 and J usage is TRBJ2-5; D perhaps matches TRBD1 (5 bases). The CDR3 spans 12 residues. Germline V gene data show CDR1 as LNHNV and CDR2 as YYDKDF (reference sequence). V dropped 11 bases and J dropped 1 base, with 11 bases sitting between them. The CDR3 nucleotides read TGTGCCCTGGGGCCTCTCCAAGAGACCCAGTACTTC. Translating gives CALGPLQETQYF.

The V and J genes are TRBV2 and TRBJ1-6; D is unclear. V was shortened by 7 bases and J by 7 bases, with 11 bases between the two germline ends. The CDR3 loop spans 13 amino acids. CDR1 and CDR2 (germline): SNHLY, FYNNEI. As DNA, the CDR3 is TGTGCCAGCATTCGGACTGAGAATTCACCCCTCCACTTT. Its translation is CASIRTENSPLHF.